The 17 T cell receptor beta chains listed next were all sequenced from one sample in a study of T cell responses to AZD1222 COVID-19 vaccine. Clones were sequenced by immunoSEQ multiplex PCR, and TCRdb holds only the in-frame ones, with some missing. The profile covers around 100,000 clones, with approximately 90% appearing a single time and approximately 15% taken by the ten largest. Sequences were derived from peripheral blood, sampled on day 0 of AZD1222 vaccination. These receptors originate from an adult in good health.

This clone was seen a single time. This chain links TRBV3-1 (or the pseudogene TRBV3-2) with TRBJ1-2; 12 bases line up with TRBD1. The ends lost 5 bases at V and 8 bases at J; junction bases unmatched: 12. The germline gives CDR1 LGHDT, CDR2 YNNKEL (reference sequence). This CDR3 contains 16 residues. The CDR3 DNA reads as TGTGCCAGCAGCAGTCACGGGACAGGGGGCTCTTGGGGCTACACCTTC. The encoded protein is CASSSHGTGGSWGYTF.

The chain is built from TRBV5-6 and TRBJ1-1; 10 bases agree with TRBD1. The V gene's germline CDR1 is SGHDT and CDR2 YYEEEE. V gave up 0 bases and J gave up 6 bases; unmatched junction bases: 8. The CDR3 covers 16 residues. CDR3 in DNA: TGTGCCAGCAGCTTGGCAGGGACAGGGGATATCCCTGAAGCTTTCTTT. Translating gives CASSLAGTGDIPEAFF.

The gene calls are TRBV20-1 and TRBJ1-5; a weak D match, TRBD1 (5 bases). CDR3 length: 18 amino acids. Germline V gene sequence: CDR1 DFQATT, CDR2 SNEGSKA (reference sequence). The germline V and J ends were trimmed by 3 bases and 0 bases, with 21 bases remaining between them. The CDR3 nucleotides read TGCAGTGCTAGTTCAGGCGGGGAGGGGCTTTATAGCAATCAGCCCCAGCATTTT. Its protein is CSASSGGEGLYSNQPQHF.

The chain couples TRBV5-1 to TRBJ1-6; D possibly corresponds to TRBD1 (5 bases). The CDR3 runs to 14 residues. Trimming removed 4 bases at V and 5 bases at J, with 10 bases between. Germline values: CDR1 SGHRS, CDR2 YFSETQ. Written as DNA, the CDR3 is TGCGCCAGCAGCCGAGACAGCGATAATTCACCCCTCCACTTT. It encodes CASSRDSDNSPLHF.

A remark on this clone: Other DNA variants within this sample encode the same CDR3. The chain links TRBV27 to TRBJ2-7; maybe TRBD2 (6 bases). Trimming removed 3 bases from V and 2 bases from J, with 8 bases in between. This CDR3 is 13 amino acids long. Germline V gives CDR1 MNHEY, CDR2 SMNVEV (reference sequence). The CDR3 loop is CASSFSGPYEQYF. The CDR3 nucleotides read TGTGCCAGCAGTTTTAGCGGCCCCTACGAGCAGTACTTC.

There are a few counts of this clone. This sequence joins TRBV6-4 and TRBJ1-2; 8 bases map to TRBD1. The V segment lost 2 bases and the J segment 4 bases; nucleotides outside the gene matches: 6. This CDR3 contains 15 residues. Germline loops: CDR1 MRHNA, CDR2 SNTAGT. CDR3 in DNA: TGTGCCAGCAGTGACACCTCAGGGGGCGGCTATGGCTACACCTTC. Its protein is CASSDTSGGGYGYTF.

The rearrangement uses TRBV6-5 and TRBJ2-7; the D gene is possibly TRBD2 (5 bases). Germline-derived CDR1 and CDR2 are MNHEY and SVGAGI. The CDR3 sequence is 14 residues long. V was clipped by 6 bases and J by 4 bases, with 16 bases between them. In nucleotides, the CDR3 is TGTGCCAGCAGAGCCCAGGACGGGGATTACGAGCAGTACTTC. Translated, it gives CASRAQDGDYEQYF.

The chain carries TRBV5-1 and TRBJ1-1, with TRBD1 identical over 11 bases. V lost 2 bases, J lost 0 bases, and 3 bases stayed unmatched. This CDR3 is 16 amino acids long. CDR1 and CDR2 from the germline V gene are SGHRS and YFSETQ. The CDR3 region has the DNA TGCGCCAGCAGCTTCCGGACAGGGGGCATGAACACTGAAGCTTTCTTT. This codes for CASSFRTGGMNTEAFF. Combining the CDR3 with reference TRBV5-1 and TRBJ1-1 gives the whole variable domain KAGVTQTPRYLIKTRGQQVTLSCSPISGHRSVSWYQQTPGQGLQFLFEYFSETQRNKGNFPGRFSGRQFSNSRSEMNVSTLELGDSALYLCASSFRTGGMNTEAFFGQGTRLTVV.

V usage is TRBV6-5 and J usage is TRBJ2-1, with D perhaps matching TRBD2 (5 bases). CDR3 length equals 10 residues. Germline assignment: CDR1 MNHEY and CDR2 SVGAGI. V lost 8 bases and J 6 bases, leaving 5 bases between the germline ends. CDR3 DNA: TGTGCCAGCGGGAGCAATGAGCAGTTCTTC. It codes for CASGSNEQFF.

This sequence joins TRBV5-5 and TRBJ1-5; D possibly corresponds to TRBD1 (5 bases). Germline assignment: CDR1 SGHKS and CDR2 YYEKEE (reference sequence). V lost 4 bases and J lost 0, with 14 bases in between. This CDR3 spans 16 amino acids. CDR3 region: CASSNGASYSNQPQHF. The CDR3 coding sequence is TGTGCCAGCAGCAACGGGGCTTCATATAGCAATCAGCCCCAGCATTTT.

This clone has just one count. The chain couples TRBV19 to TRBJ1-1; D unclear. Between the trimmed V and J ends, which lost 4 bases and 10 bases, there was a span of 16 bases. The CDR3 runs to 13 residues. Germline V gene lookup returns CDR1 LNHDA and CDR2 SQIVND (reference sequence). CDR3 nucleotides: TGTGCCAGTAGTAATGGGCTAGGGCTCGCAGCTTTCTTT. As protein: CASSNGLGLAAFF.

The chain joins TRBV5-1 to TRBJ2-2; D is undetermined. From germline, CDR1 is SGHRS and CDR2 YFSETQ. V was clipped by 5 bases and J by 6 bases, with 11 bases between them. This CDR3 has 13 residues. The DNA of the CDR3 is TGCGCCAGCAGTTTTAACGGTCCCGGGGAGCTGTTTTTT. It encodes CASSFNGPGELFF.

The V call is TRBV6-5, the J call TRBJ2-1; D is undetermined. V lost 2 bases to trimming and J lost 7 bases, with 15 bases between them. This CDR3 region has 15 residues. Germline-derived CDR1 and CDR2 are MNHEY and SVGAGI. The CDR3 sequence is CASSYTDGFRNEQFF. In nucleotides, the CDR3 is TGTGCCAGCAGTTACACGGACGGGTTTCGGAATGAGCAGTTCTTC.

The V call is TRBV4-3, the J call TRBJ2-4; 7 bases align to TRBD2. Germline V gene lookup returns CDR1 LGHNA and CDR2 YSLEER. J was trimmed by 0 bases and V by 0 bases; bases with no gene match: 5. This CDR3 has 17 amino acids. The CDR3 region has the DNA TGCGCCAGCAGCCAAGATCCAGCGGGACTAGCCAAAAACATTCAGTACTTC. Protein product: CASSQDPAGLAKNIQYF.

The V and J genes are TRBV29-1 and TRBJ1-2, with D possibly matching TRBD1 (5 bases). CDR1 is SQVTM and CDR2 is ANQGSEA in the germline V gene. V was shortened by 5 bases and J by 0 bases, with 19 bases between the two germline ends. The CDR3 length is 16 residues. The CDR3 is CSVTNYLQGANYGYTF. The CDR3, as DNA: TGCAGCGTTACGAATTACCTCCAAGGGGCTAACTATGGCTACACCTTC.

V and J are TRBV27 and TRBJ2-7; 11 positions agree with TRBD2. CDR3 size: 14 residues. V trimming: 2 bases; J trimming: 3 bases; junction bases outside the gene matches: 0. Germline lookup yields CDR1 MNHEY and CDR2 SMNVEV (reference sequence). The CDR3 here is CASSLGTSGYEQYF. The DNA for the CDR3 is TGTGCCAGCAGTTTAGGGACTAGCGGCTACGAGCAGTACTTC.

This clone has only a few counts. The chain recombines TRBV6-2 or TRBV6-3 with TRBJ1-5; TRBD1 is a possible D gene (6 bases). Germline V gene lookup returns CDR1 MNHEY and CDR2 SVGEGT. Trimming shortened V by 4 bases and J by 7 bases, and 11 bases separated the two germline ends. This CDR3 is built from 13 residues. The CDR3 is CASSSSDSQPQHF. CDR3 in DNA: TGTGCCAGCAGTTCATCGGACAGCCAGCCCCAGCATTTT.